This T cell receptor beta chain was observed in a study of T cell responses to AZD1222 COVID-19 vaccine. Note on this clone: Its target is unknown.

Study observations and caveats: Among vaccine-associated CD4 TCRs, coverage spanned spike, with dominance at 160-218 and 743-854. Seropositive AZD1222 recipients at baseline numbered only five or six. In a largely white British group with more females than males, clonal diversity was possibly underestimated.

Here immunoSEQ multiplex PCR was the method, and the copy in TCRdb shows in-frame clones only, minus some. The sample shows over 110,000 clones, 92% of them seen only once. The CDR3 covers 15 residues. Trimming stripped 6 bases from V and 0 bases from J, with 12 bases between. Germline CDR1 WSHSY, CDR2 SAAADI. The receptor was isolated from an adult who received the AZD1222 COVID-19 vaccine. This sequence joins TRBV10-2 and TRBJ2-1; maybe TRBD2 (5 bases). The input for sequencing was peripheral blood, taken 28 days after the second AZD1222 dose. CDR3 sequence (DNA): TGCGCCAGCAGGAGGACTCCCCGCTCCTACAATGAGCAGTTCTTC. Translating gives CASRRTPRSYNEQFF.